Sequencing of this TCR beta chain was carried out in a study of PD-L1 blockade in urothelial cancer. Study at large: Most patients, about nine tenths of the roughly 30, were males with bladder-origin cancer.

Trimming removed 6 bases from V and 4 bases from J, with 16 bases in between. CDR1 LNHDA and CDR2 SQIVND come from the germline V gene (reference sequence). This CDR3 contains 15 residues. The table came from immunoSEQ multiplex PCR; TCRdb's copy has only in-frame clones and leaves some out. Altogether tens of thousands of clones are present, roughly 90% being singletons, with the ten largest covering around 1%. Time point: pretreatment peripheral blood. This specimen consisted of PBMCs, obtained around atezolizumab (anti-PD-L1) treatment. This chain links TRBV19 with TRBJ2-4, with D possibly matching TRBD2 (5 bases). The sequence derives from a woman of 80 years or more with urothelial cancer. CDR3 loop: CASSPEVRIKNIQYF. The DNA of the CDR3 is TGTGCCAGTAGCCCGGAGGTCCGGATAAAAAACATTCAGTACTTC.